Listed below are T cell receptor beta chains from one sample, sequenced in a study of control samples from healthy donors and cancer patients. Sequenced by immunoSEQ multiplex PCR; TCRdb stores in-frame clones only, minus some. The sample yields about 170,000 clones, roughly 90% seen once. What was sequenced was blood. Receptors were obtained from a man aged 30 to 39 in good health. The CDR3 runs from the conserved cysteine through the conserved F or W. The D gene is left open where the match is weak. Expanded clones get a size class; other rows say once, few or many, or leave the size out.

>.|TRBV3-1/TRBV3-2|TRBJ2-2|.
TGTGCCAGCAGCCTCGGGCACGGGGAGCTGTTTTTT
CASSLGHGELFF
>TRBD1|TRBV7-8|TRBJ2-5|.
TGTGCCAGCAGCGCCAGTCGGGACAGGGGGCTGGAGACCCAGTACTTC
CASSASRDRGLETQYF
>.|TRBV3-1/TRBV3-2|TRBJ2-2|.
TGTGCCAGCAGCCAAGTGGGTGGAGGCGGGGAGCTGTTTTTT
CASSQVGGGGELFF
>TRBD1|TRBV2|TRBJ2-5|.
TGTGCCAGCAGTGAGGGGACAGCACGTGAAGAGACCCAGTACTTC
CASSEGTAREETQYF
>TRBD1|TRBV3-1/TRBV3-2|TRBJ1-4|once
TGTGCCAGCAGCCCAAACAGGGGGGGCGCAACTAATGAAAAACTGTTTTTT
CASSPNRGGATNEKLFF
>.|TRBV2|TRBJ1-5|once
TGTGCCAGCAGTGATGATCAAGTTGTCAATCAGCCCCAGCATTTT
CASSDDQVVNQPQHF
>TRBD1|TRBV7-9|TRBJ2-3|.
TGTGCCAGCAGTTCCACCCGGCTGGACAGGGGGCGTCCAGATACGCAGTATTTT
CASSSTRLDRGRPDTQYF
>TRBD2|TRBV7-9|TRBJ2-7|.
TGTGCCAGCAGCTTAGGGGTAGCGGGAGGGTACTACGAGCAGTACTTC
CASSLGVAGGYYEQYF
>.|TRBV19|TRBJ2-6|.
TGTGCCAGTATGGTGGATGTAAACTCTGGGGCCAACGTCCTGACTTTC
CASMVDVNSGANVLTF
>TRBD1|TRBV9|TRBJ2-1|once
TGTGCCAGCAGCGAACAGGGGGCCCCCTACAATGAGCAGTTCTTC
CASSEQGAPYNEQFF
>TRBD1|TRBV11-2|TRBJ2-3|.
TGTGCCAGCTCGGACAGGGGGCAGGGAGATACGCAGTATTTT
CASSDRGQGDTQYF
>.|TRBV6-5|TRBJ1-2|.
TGTGCCAGCAGGGAGCAGGAGACTAACTATGGCTACACCTTC
CASREQETNYGYTF
>TRBD1|TRBV7-3|TRBJ2-7|few
TGTGCCAGCAGCTTCGGACAGGGTAACGAGCAGTACTTC
CASSFGQGNEQYF
>.|TRBV19|TRBJ2-7|few
TGTGCCAGTAGTTCACAGGGCTCCTACGAGCAGTACTTC
CASSSQGSYEQYF
>.|TRBV7-2|TRBJ1-1|.
TGTGCCAGCAGCTTAGGATTTGCGGGGCTTAGCATGAACACTGAAGCTTTCTTT
CASSLGFAGLSMNTEAFF
>.|TRBV6-1|TRBJ2-2|.
TGTGCCAGCAGTGATTTAGCTCCCGGGGAGCTGTTTTTT
CASSDLAPGELFF
>.|TRBV11-2|TRBJ1-3|.
TGTGCCAGCAGCCACAGGGAATCGTCTGGAAACACCATATATTTT
CASSHRESSGNTIYF
>TRBD1|TRBV3-1/TRBV3-2|TRBJ2-7|.
TGTGCCAGCAGCCAAGTTTCAAGGGGGCACTACGAGCAGTACTTC
CASSQVSRGHYEQYF
>.|TRBV18|TRBJ2-1|.
TGTGCCAGCTCCCCCGCGGTCTCCTACAATGAGCAGTTCTTC
CASSPAVSYNEQFF
>TRBD2|TRBV6-1|TRBJ2-1|.
TGTGCCAGCAGTGAAGGCGGTGGCGGGGGGTCATGGGATGAGCAGTTCTTC
CASSEGGGGGSWDEQFF
>.|TRBV2|TRBJ2-6|.
TGTGCCAGCAAAGGTAGGGCCTCTCTGGGGGCCAACGTCCTGACTTTC
CASKGRASLGANVLTF
>.|TRBV27|TRBJ2-5|.
TGTGCCAGCAGTTTTGCCCAGCAGCAAGAGACCCAGTACTTC
CASSFAQQQETQYF
>.|TRBV3-1/TRBV3-2|TRBJ1-3|.
TGTGCCAGCAGCCAAGGTAGGGGAACCGGAAACACCATATATTTT
CASSQGRGTGNTIYF
>.|TRBV5-1|TRBJ2-1|.
TGCGCCAGCAGACCGACTTCGACACACAATGAGCAGTTCTTC
CASRPTSTHNEQFF
>TRBD1|TRBV5-6|TRBJ1-2|.
TGTGCCAGCAGCTTGGAAATCCAGGGGGCGAATGGCTACACCTTC
CASSLEIQGANGYTF
>.|TRBV29-1|TRBJ2-5|.
TGCAGCGTTAACCCAGGGACGGAGACCCAGTACTTC
CSVNPGTETQYF
>.|TRBV11-2|TRBJ1-6|.
TGTGCCAGCAGCTTCCTACAGTACAATTCACCCCTCCACTTT
CASSFLQYNSPLHF
>.|TRBV30|TRBJ1-1|.
TGTGCCTGGAGTGACCAGGTCAGGACTGAAGCTTTCTTT
CAWSDQVRTEAFF
>.|TRBV6-4|TRBJ2-3|.
TGTGCCACCAGATCGGGAGCCGGGGGAAACACAGATACGCAGTATTTT
CATRSGAGGNTDTQYF
>.|TRBV28|TRBJ1-5|.
TGTGCCAGCAACGAGGTTTATGGCAATCAGCCCCAGCATTTT
CASNEVYGNQPQHF
>.|TRBV11-3|TRBJ2-2|.
TGTGCCAGCAGCACCGGACTATCGAACACCGGGGAGCTGTTTTTT
CASSTGLSNTGELFF
>TRBD1|TRBV6-5|TRBJ2-7|.
TGTGCCAGCAGTTACGGCACGCCGGGACAGGGAGGCGAGCAGTACTTC
CASSYGTPGQGGEQYF
>.|TRBV25-1|TRBJ2-7|.
TGTGCCAGCAGTGAAAATGGAAAGGCCTACGAGCAGTACTTC
CASSENGKAYEQYF
>.|TRBV6-2/TRBV6-3|TRBJ1-4|.
TGTGCCAGCAGTTACTATAATGAAAAACTGTTTTTT
CASSYYNEKLFF
>TRBD2|TRBV11-2|TRBJ2-1|.
TGTGCCAGCAGCTGGACTGGACTAGCGGGGGAGTATGAGCAGTTCTTC
CASSWTGLAGEYEQFF
>.|TRBV6-4|TRBJ1-3|.
TGTGCCACTCCCCGAGTGAAAAATGAGCTAACTACCATATATTTT
CATPRVKNELTTIYF
>.|TRBV21-1|TRBJ1-3|.
TGTGCCAGCAGCAAAGCGACAACACCAAGAAACACCATATATTTT
CASSKATTPRNTIYF
>TRBD2|TRBV5-1|TRBJ2-7|.
TGCGCCAGCAGCTTGGGTCTAGCGGCCACCTACGAGCAGTACTTC
CASSLGLAATYEQYF
>TRBD1|TRBV28|TRBJ1-1|.
TGTGCCAGCACCACCGAACAGGGGGCAACGGAAGCTTTCTTT
CASTTEQGATEAFF
>.|TRBV27|TRBJ2-5|.
TGTGCCAGCAGTAGCGGGTTAGAGGAGACCCAGTACTTC
CASSSGLEETQYF
>.|TRBV7-4|TRBJ1-5|.
TGTGCCAGCAGCCTAGGCCGGGACTCAAGCCAGCCCCAGCATTTT
CASSLGRDSSQPQHF
>.|TRBV29-1|TRBJ1-3|.
TGCAGCGTTGGGGTCGGCAGCCCAAGCTCTGGAAACACCATATATTTT
CSVGVGSPSSGNTIYF
>.|TRBV5-1|TRBJ2-7|.
TGCGCCAGCAGCTTGGGAGGGGACCTCCCCTACGAGCAGTACTTC
CASSLGGDLPYEQYF
>.|TRBV25-1|TRBJ2-2|.
TGTGCCAGCAGTGTACAGGGAGGAGCCGGGGAGCTGTTTTTT
CASSVQGGAGELFF
>.|TRBV6-5|TRBJ2-5|once
TGTGCCAGCAGTCCTCAACCCCGACAAGAGACCCAGTACTTC
CASSPQPRQETQYF
>.|TRBV27|TRBJ2-1|.
TGTGCCAGCAGCATCGACCGGGGAAGAAGCAATGAGCAGTTCTTC
CASSIDRGRSNEQFF
>.|TRBV2|TRBJ2-1|.
TGTGCCAGCAGTGCTTCCAATGAGCAGTTCTTC
CASSASNEQFF
>.|TRBV5-6|TRBJ2-3|few
TGTGCCAGCAGGCGTGGGACGGGGTACACAGATACGCAGTATTTT
CASRRGTGYTDTQYF
>.|TRBV7-9|TRBJ2-3|.
TGTGCCAGCAGCTTAGATGTGACCGCTATTAAGGGGACAGATACGCAGTATTTT
CASSLDVTAIKGTDTQYF
>.|TRBV10-3|TRBJ1-2|.
TGTGCCATCAGTGAGGGGAACGGAGCTTTAGGTGGCTACACCTTC
CAISEGNGALGGYTF
>.|TRBV7-9|TRBJ2-3|.
TGTGCCAGCAGCCTATTATTGGACGGTAGCACAGATACGCAGTATTTT
CASSLLLDGSTDTQYF
>.|TRBV11-1|TRBJ2-3|.
TGTGCCAGCAGCTTGGAGATCTTCACAGATACGCAGTATTTT
CASSLEIFTDTQYF
>.|TRBV4-2|TRBJ1-6|.
TGTGCCAGCAGCCAGACCGCTAGCTCCTATAATTCACCCCTCCACTTT
CASSQTASSYNSPLHF
>.|TRBV2|TRBJ2-6|.
TGTGCCAGCAGTTTTGCCGGGGCTGGGGCCAACGTCCTGACTTTC
CASSFAGAGANVLTF
>TRBD2|TRBV7-9|TRBJ2-3|.
TGTGCCGACGAACTAGCGTTGGTAGTTACAGATACGCAGTATTTT
CADELALVVTDTQYF
>TRBD1|TRBV19|TRBJ2-2|.
TGTGCCAGTAGTATGGAGACAGGGCGGACCGGGGAGCTGTTTTTT
CASSMETGRTGELFF
>.|TRBV5-1|TRBJ1-2|few
TGCGCCAGCAGCCCGGACGGTGCTAACTATGGCTACACCTTC
CASSPDGANYGYTF
>.|TRBV11-1|TRBJ2-7|.
TGTGCCAGCAGCTTGACCTCCCTTTCCTACGAGCAGTACTTC
CASSLTSLSYEQYF
>TRBD1|TRBV5-4|TRBJ1-1|.
TGTGCCAGCAGCTCCGGACAGGCCGGACTGAACACTGAAGCTTTCTTT
CASSSGQAGLNTEAFF